The 18 T cell receptor beta chains reported below all come from one sample, sequenced in a study of blood T cell repertoires in COVID-19. The assay was immunoSEQ multiplex PCR, and TCRdb's table has in-frame clones only and misses some. The sample lists about 250,000 clones, roughly 86% occurring once. The sequencing input was peripheral blood. The receptor set was obtained from a woman aged 80 or older with COVID-19, enrolled during active disease.

The chain is built from TRBV7-8 and TRBJ2-7; D remains ambiguous. The CDR3 has 15 residues. The germline gives CDR1 SGHVS, CDR2 FQNEAQ. Between the trimmed V and J ends, which lost 1 base and 2 bases, there was a span of 12 bases. The CDR3 nucleotides are TGTGCCAGCAGCTTAGAAGCAGTACAGACCTACGAGCAGTACTTC. Translated: CASSLEAVQTYEQYF.

The chain combines TRBV7-2 with TRBJ2-5; a possible D gene is TRBD2 (6 bases). V was shortened by 1 base and J by 2 bases, with 11 bases between the two germline ends. This CDR3 contains 15 residues. From germline, CDR1 is SGHTA and CDR2 FQGNSA. This CDR3 is CASSLVAGLQETQYF. As DNA, the CDR3 is TGTGCCAGCAGCTTAGTCGCGGGGTTGCAAGAGACCCAGTACTTC.

The chain employs TRBV7-9 and TRBJ2-1; D unresolved. Trimming stripped 1 base from V and 5 bases from J, with 6 bases between. The CDR3 sequence is 13 residues long. Germline CDR1 is SEHNR and CDR2 is FQNEAQ (reference sequence). CDR3 nucleotide sequence: TGTGCCAGCAGCTTAGGGCCTGACAATGAGCAGTTCTTC. Its protein is CASSLGPDNEQFF. Full variable domain (missing parts from reference TRBV7-9 and TRBJ2-1): DTGVSQNPRHKITKRGQNVTFRCDPISEHNRLYWYRQTLGQGPEFLTYFQNEAQLEKSRLLSDRFSAERPKGSFSTLEIQRTEQGDSAMYLCASSLGPDNEQFFGPGTRLTVL.

This chain joins TRBV28 and TRBJ1-3; unclear D gene. V was pared by 3 bases and J by 0 bases, with 9 bases between. This CDR3 is 15 amino acids long. Germline V gene sequence: CDR1 MDHEN, CDR2 SYDVKM. The CDR3: CASSFPGSSGNTIYF. The CDR3 DNA sequence: TGTGCCAGCAGTTTCCCGGGGTCCTCTGGAAACACCATATATTTT.

The chain joins TRBV12-3 or TRBV12-4 to TRBJ2-1, with a weak D call TRBD1 (5 bases). The CDR3 loop spans 13 amino acids. V was trimmed by 6 bases and J by 9 bases, leaving 15 bases between them. DNA of the CDR3: TGTGCCAGCAGCCTCGACAGAAATAGTGAGCAGTTCTTC. Encoded protein: CASSLDRNSEQFF.

The V call is TRBV5-1, the J call TRBJ2-1, with D unclear. The CDR3 contains 12 residues. Trimming removed 0 bases at V and 10 bases at J, with 8 bases between. Germline CDR1 is SGHRS and CDR2 is YFSETQ. CDR3 residues: CASSLGPREQFF. Here the CDR3 DNA reads TGCGCCAGCAGCTTGGGCCCTAGAGAGCAGTTCTTC. The full variable domain, its missing parts supplied by reference TRBV5-1 and TRBJ2-1, is KAGVTQTPRYLIKTRGQQVTLSCSPISGHRSVSWYQQTPGQGLQFLFEYFSETQRNKGNFPGRFSGRQFSNSRSEMNVSTLELGDSALYLCASSLGPREQFFGPGTRLTVL.

The chain combines TRBV5-1 with TRBJ2-3, with TRBD2 matching 8 bases. CDR1 is SGHRS, CDR2 YFSETQ, per germline. CDR3 length equals 16 residues. Losses at the gene ends were 0 bases for V and 0 bases for J; bases not matched to a gene: 3. The CDR3 loop reads CASSLVRGASTDTQYF. Written as DNA, the CDR3 is TGCGCCAGCAGCTTGGTGCGGGGGGCTAGCACAGATACGCAGTATTTT. Drawing the rest from reference TRBV5-1 and TRBJ2-3, the complete variable domain is KAGVTQTPRYLIKTRGQQVTLSCSPISGHRSVSWYQQTPGQGLQFLFEYFSETQRNKGNFPGRFSGRQFSNSRSEMNVSTLELGDSALYLCASSLVRGASTDTQYFGPGTRLTVL.

The genes are TRBV5-4 and TRBJ2-7, with a weak D call TRBD2 (6 bases). The CDR3 length is 13 residues. Germline-derived CDR1 and CDR2 are SGHNT and YYREEE (reference sequence). Trimming cost V 3 bases and J 7 bases, with 14 bases left between them. The CDR3 region is CASSSGLLGEQYF. In DNA form, the CDR3 reads TGTGCCAGCAGCTCGGGACTCTTGGGAGAGCAGTACTTC.

Only a few counts were recorded for this clone. V and J are TRBV6-6 and TRBJ2-1; 10 bases are a match to TRBD2. V trimming: 5 bases; J trimming: 6 bases; junction bases outside the gene matches: 13. This CDR3 is built from 17 residues. Germline V gene data show CDR1 as MNHNY and CDR2 as SVGAGI (reference sequence). In DNA, the CDR3 is TGTGCCAGCAGTCGATCGTTCCTAGCGGGGGTGGCCAATGAGCAGTTCTTC. Translating gives CASSRSFLAGVANEQFF.

The chain carries TRBV2 and TRBJ2-5, with 8 bases lining up with TRBD1. CDR3 length: 16 amino acids. V gave up 8 bases and J gave up 0 bases; unmatched junction bases: 11. The germline V gene has CDR1 SNHLY and CDR2 FYNNEI. Here the CDR3 reads CASLRGRGLYQETQYF. CDR3 DNA sequence: TGTGCCAGCCTTAGGGGCAGGGGGCTTTACCAAGAGACCCAGTACTTC.

The chain joins TRBV4-2 to TRBJ1-2; 9 nucleotides align to TRBD1. V lost 5 bases, J lost 2 bases, and 6 bases stayed unmatched. The CDR3 covers 15 residues. The V gene's germline CDR1 is LGHNA and CDR2 YNFKEQ. As DNA, the CDR3 is TGTGCCAGCAGCGACCCGGGACAGGGAAACTATGGCTACACCTTC. Its translation is CASSDPGQGNYGYTF.

The chain couples TRBV19 to TRBJ1-2; 8 bases match TRBD1. The germline V gene encodes CDR1 LNHDA and CDR2 SQIVND (reference sequence). V lost 1 base and J lost 7; bases outside the gene matches: 5. The CDR3 is made up of 14 amino acids. The CDR3 DNA reads as TGTGCCAGTAGTATAGCTGGACAGGGATTTGGCTACACCTTC. Protein: CASSIAGQGFGYTF.

The chain couples TRBV6-5 to TRBJ1-6; 7 bases line up with TRBD1. The ends lost 7 bases at V and 7 bases at J; junction bases unmatched: 7. The CDR3 runs 14 residues. Germline values: CDR1 MNHEY, CDR2 SVGAGI. The CDR3 reads CASTRGGENSPLHF. CDR3 sequence (DNA): TGTGCCAGCACGAGAGGGGGCGAAAATTCACCCCTCCACTTT.

V and J are TRBV10-3 and TRBJ2-3; tentatively, D is TRBD2 (6 bases). Germline CDR1 ENHRY, CDR2 SYGVKD. This CDR3 comprises 14 residues. Trimming shortened V by 10 bases and J by 3 bases, and 17 bases separated the two germline ends. The CDR3 DNA reads as TGTGCCACCCGTCCGTGGGGGGAGACAGATACGCAGTATTTT. It encodes CATRPWGETDTQYF.

The chain uses TRBV7-2 and TRBJ1-1, with D hard to call. Looked up from germline, CDR1 is SGHTA and CDR2 is FQGNSA. The CDR3 has 13 amino acids. The germline V and J ends were trimmed by 2 bases and 1 base, with 5 bases remaining between them. The CDR3 loop is CASSLQKNTEAFF. The CDR3 coding sequence is TGTGCCAGCAGCTTACAGAAGAACACTGAAGCTTTCTTT.

The chain combines TRBV19 with TRBJ2-3, with 9 bases fitting TRBD2. Germline V gene sequence: CDR1 LNHDA, CDR2 SQIVND (reference sequence). The CDR3 has 16 residues. V lost 4 bases to trimming and J lost 3 bases; unmatched junction nucleotides: 8. The CDR3 protein is CASSSGGADWTDTQYF. In DNA form, the CDR3 reads TGTGCCAGTAGTAGCGGGGGGGCGGACTGGACAGATACGCAGTATTTT.

The CDR3 spells CASLAVRLLPNYGYTF. CDR3 coding DNA: TGTGCAAGTCTGGCGGTCAGATTGCTCCCAAATTATGGCTACACCTTC. The rearrangement uses TRBV12-2 and TRBJ1-2. TRBV12-2 is reported as a pseudogene. This CDR3 is 16 amino acids long.

DNA of the CDR3: TGTGCCAGCAGCGTAGGTGGGGGCAAGGCCAATGAGCAGTTCTTC. Translating gives CASSVGGGKANEQFF. This chain joins TRBV9 and TRBJ2-1, with D tentatively TRBD1 (6 bases). CDR3 size: 15 residues. V was pared by 0 bases and J by 6 bases, with 13 bases between. Germline lookup yields CDR1 SGDLS and CDR2 YYNGEE. The variable domain in full, with the rest retrieved from reference TRBV9 and TRBJ2-1, is DSGVTQTPKHLITATGQRVTLRCSPRSGDLSVYWYQQSLDQGLQFLIQYYNGEERAKGNILERFSAQQFPDLHSELNLSSLELGDSALYFCASSVGGGKANEQFFGPGTRLTVL.